The present T cell receptor beta chain was sequenced within a study of cytomegalovirus exposure and HLA in healthy donors. General observations from the study: In a later analysis, DRB1 alleles had the most associated TCRs; HLA-C alleles the fewest.

For this clone: Its antigen is as yet unknown.

PCR employed 60 Vbeta and 13 Jbeta primers. Data came from immunoSEQ multiplex PCR; TCRdb stores just in-frame clones and leaves some out. The sample carries around 150,000 clones, roughly three quarters recorded once. Material for sequencing was PBMCs. The sequence was collected from a male donor in good health and CMV-seronegative.

The CDR3 loop is CASSESLASGYNEQFF. For the CDR3, the DNA is TGTGCCAGCAGTGAATCCTTGGCTAGCGGTTACAATGAGCAGTTCTTC. The chain carries TRBV25-1 and TRBJ2-1, with 7 bases aligning to TRBD2. Germline V gene sequence: CDR1 MGHDK, CDR2 SYGVNS. J lost 4 bases, V lost 1 base, and 7 bases had no gene match. The CDR3 covers 16 residues.